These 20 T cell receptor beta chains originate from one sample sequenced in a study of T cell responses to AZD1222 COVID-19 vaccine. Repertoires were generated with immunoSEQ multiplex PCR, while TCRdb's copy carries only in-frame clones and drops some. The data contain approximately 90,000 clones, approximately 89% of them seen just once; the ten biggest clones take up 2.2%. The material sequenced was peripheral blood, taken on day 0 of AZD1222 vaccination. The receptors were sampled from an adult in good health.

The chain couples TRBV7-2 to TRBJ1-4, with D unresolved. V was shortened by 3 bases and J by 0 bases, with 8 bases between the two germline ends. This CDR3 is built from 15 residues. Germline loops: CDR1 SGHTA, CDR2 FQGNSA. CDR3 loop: CASSFTPPTNEKLFF. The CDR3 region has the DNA TGTGCCAGCAGCTTCACTCCCCCAACTAATGAAAAACTGTTTTTT.

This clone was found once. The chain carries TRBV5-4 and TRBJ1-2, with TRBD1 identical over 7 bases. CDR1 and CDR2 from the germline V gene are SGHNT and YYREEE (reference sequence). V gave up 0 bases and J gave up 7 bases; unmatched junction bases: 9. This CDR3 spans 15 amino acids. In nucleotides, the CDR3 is TGTGCCAGCAGCTTGGTTGACAGGGAAGCGGTTGGCTACACCTTC. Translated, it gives CASSLVDREAVGYTF.

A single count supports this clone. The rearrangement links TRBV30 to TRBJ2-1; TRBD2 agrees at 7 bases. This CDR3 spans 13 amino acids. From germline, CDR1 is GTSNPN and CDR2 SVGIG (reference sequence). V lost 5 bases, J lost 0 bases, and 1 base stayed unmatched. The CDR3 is CAWGLVSYNEQFF. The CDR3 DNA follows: TGTGCCTGGGGACTAGTCTCCTACAATGAGCAGTTCTTC.

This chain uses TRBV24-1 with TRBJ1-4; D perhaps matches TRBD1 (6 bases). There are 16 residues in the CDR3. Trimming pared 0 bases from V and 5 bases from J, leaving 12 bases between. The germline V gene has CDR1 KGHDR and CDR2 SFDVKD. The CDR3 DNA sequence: TGTGCCACCAGTGATTTGGGACAGTCATCGAATGAAAAACTGTTTTTT. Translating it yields CATSDLGQSSNEKLFF.

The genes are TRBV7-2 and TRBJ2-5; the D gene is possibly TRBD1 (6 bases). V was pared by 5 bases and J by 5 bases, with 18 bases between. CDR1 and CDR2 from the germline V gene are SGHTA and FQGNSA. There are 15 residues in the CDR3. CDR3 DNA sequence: TGTGCCAGCAGCCTACCCCAGGGGAGTGGTGAGACCCAGTACTTC. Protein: CASSLPQGSGETQYF. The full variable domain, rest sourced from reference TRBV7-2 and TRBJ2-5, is GAGVSQSPSNKVTEKGKDVELRCDPISGHTALYWYRQSLGQGLEFLIYFQGNSAPDKSGLPSDRFSAERTGGSVSTLTIQRTQQEDSAVYLCASSLPQGSGETQYFGPGTRLLVL.

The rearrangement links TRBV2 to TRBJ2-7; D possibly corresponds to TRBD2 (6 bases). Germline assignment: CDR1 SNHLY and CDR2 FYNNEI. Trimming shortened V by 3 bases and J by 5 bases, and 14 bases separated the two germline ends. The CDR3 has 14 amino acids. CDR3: CASSDLASENEQYF. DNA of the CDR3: TGTGCCAGCAGTGATCTCGCTAGCGAGAACGAGCAGTACTTC.

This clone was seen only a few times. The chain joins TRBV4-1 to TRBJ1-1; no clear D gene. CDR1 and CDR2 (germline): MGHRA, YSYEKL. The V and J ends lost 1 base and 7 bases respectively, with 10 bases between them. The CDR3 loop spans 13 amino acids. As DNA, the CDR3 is TGCGCCAGCAGCCAAGTGGGATCCATTGAAGCTTTCTTT. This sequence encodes CASSQVGSIEAFF.

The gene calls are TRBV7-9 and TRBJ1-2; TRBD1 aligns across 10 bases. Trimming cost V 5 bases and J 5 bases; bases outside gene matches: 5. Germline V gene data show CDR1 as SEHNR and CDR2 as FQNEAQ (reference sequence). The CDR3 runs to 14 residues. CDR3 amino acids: CASSTGTGVYGYTF. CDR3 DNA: TGTGCCAGCAGCACAGGGACAGGGGTGTATGGCTACACCTTC.

In nucleotides, the CDR3 is TGTGCCAGCAGTTACGGAGGGACAGGGGGCACCGGGGAGCTGTTTTTT. Protein sequence: CASSYGGTGGTGELFF. The chain carries TRBV6-5 and TRBJ2-2, with 11 bases matching TRBD1. CDR1 MNHEY and CDR2 SVGAGI come from the germline V gene. The CDR3 has 16 amino acids. J lost 4 bases, V lost 2 bases, and 3 bases had no gene match.

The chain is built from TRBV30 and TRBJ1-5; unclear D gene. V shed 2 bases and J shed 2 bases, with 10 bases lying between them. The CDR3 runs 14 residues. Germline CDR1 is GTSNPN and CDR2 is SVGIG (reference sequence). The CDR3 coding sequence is TGTGCCTGGAGTCCAGGTAATGGCAATCAGCCCCAGCATTTT. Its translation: CAWSPGNGNQPQHF.

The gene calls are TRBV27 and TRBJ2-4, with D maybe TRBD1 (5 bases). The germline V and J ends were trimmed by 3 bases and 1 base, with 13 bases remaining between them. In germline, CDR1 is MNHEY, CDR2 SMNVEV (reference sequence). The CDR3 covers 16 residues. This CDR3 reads CASSFLDNPAKNIQYF. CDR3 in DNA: TGTGCCAGCAGTTTCCTGGACAATCCGGCCAAAAACATTCAGTACTTC.

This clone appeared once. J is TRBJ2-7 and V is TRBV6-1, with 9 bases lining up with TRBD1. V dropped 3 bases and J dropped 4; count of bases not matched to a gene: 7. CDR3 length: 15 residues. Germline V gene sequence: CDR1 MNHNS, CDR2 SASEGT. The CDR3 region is CASSEIDRGTYEQYF. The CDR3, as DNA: TGTGCCAGCAGTGAGATAGACAGGGGGACTTACGAGCAGTACTTC.

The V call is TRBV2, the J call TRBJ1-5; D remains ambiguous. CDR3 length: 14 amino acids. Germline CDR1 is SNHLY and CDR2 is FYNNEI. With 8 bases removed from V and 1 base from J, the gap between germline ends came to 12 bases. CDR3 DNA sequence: TGTGCCAGCGGGAGCTTAAGGAGCAATCAGCCCCAGCATTTT. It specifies CASGSLRSNQPQHF.

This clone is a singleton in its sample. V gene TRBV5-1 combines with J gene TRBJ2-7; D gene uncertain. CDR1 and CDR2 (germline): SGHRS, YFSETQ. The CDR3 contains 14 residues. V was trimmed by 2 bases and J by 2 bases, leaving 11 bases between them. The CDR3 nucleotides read TGCGCCAGCAGCTTATCGGACGGCCCCTACGAGCAGTACTTC. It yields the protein CASSLSDGPYEQYF.

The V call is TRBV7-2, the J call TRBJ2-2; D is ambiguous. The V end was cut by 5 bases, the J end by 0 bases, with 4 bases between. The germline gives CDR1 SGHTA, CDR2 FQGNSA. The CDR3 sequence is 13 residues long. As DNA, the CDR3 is TGTGCCAGCAGCCGATCGAACACCGGGGAGCTGTTTTTT. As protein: CASSRSNTGELFF.

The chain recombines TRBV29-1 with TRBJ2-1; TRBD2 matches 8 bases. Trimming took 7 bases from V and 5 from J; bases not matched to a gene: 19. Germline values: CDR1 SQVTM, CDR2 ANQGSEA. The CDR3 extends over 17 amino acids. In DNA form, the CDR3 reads TGCAGCGCCAACGGGGCGGGGGGCTTTCTTGGGGACAATGAGCAGTTCTTC. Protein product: CSANGAGGFLGDNEQFF.

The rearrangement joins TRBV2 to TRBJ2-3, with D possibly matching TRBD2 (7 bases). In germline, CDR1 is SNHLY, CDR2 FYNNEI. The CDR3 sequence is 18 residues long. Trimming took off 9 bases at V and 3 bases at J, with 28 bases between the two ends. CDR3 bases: TGTGCCAGTCGACGAGACCTACAAAGGGGGGGAGCTACAGATACGCAGTATTTT. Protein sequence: CASRRDLQRGGATDTQYF.

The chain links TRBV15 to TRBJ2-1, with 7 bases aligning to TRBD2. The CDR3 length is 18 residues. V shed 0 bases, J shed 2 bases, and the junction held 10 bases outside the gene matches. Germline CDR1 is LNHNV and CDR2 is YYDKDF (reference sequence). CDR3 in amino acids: CATSRDPSGLPTYNEQFF. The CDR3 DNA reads TGTGCCACCAGCAGAGATCCCTCGGGACTACCGACCTACAATGAGCAGTTCTTC. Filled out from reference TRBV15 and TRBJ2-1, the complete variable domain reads DAMVIQNPRYQVTQFGKPVTLSCSQTLNHNVMYWYQQKSSQAPKLLFHYYDKDFNNEADTPDNFQSRRPNTSFCFLDIRSPGLGDTAMYLCATSRDPSGLPTYNEQFFGPGTRLTVL.

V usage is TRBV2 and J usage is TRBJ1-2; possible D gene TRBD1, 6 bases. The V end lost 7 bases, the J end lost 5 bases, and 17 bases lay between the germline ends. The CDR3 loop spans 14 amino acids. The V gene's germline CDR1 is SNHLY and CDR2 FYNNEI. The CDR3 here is CASKGDTVGYGYTF. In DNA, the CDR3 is TGTGCCAGCAAAGGGGACACAGTGGGGTATGGCTACACCTTC. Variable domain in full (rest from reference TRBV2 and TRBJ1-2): EPEVTQTPSHQVTQMGQEVILRCVPISNHLYFYWYRQILGQKVEFLVSFYNNEISEKSEIFDDQFSVERPDGSNFTLKIRSTKLEDSAMYFCASKGDTVGYGYTFGSGTRLTVV.

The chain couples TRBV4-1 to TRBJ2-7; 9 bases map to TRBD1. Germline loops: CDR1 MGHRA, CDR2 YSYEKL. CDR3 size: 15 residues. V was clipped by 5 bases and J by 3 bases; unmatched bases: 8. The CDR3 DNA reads TGCGCCAGCAGCTTAGCCGGGACAGGGTACTACGAGCAGTACTTC. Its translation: CASSLAGTGYYEQYF.